This record looks at one TCR beta chain sequence and its context. Antigen unknown. These data come from a study of cytomegalovirus exposure and HLA in healthy donors. Notes on the study in general: The authors assumed roughly uniform sequencing depth across donors for presence/absence analyses.

Researchers ran the PCR with 60 Vbeta and 13 Jbeta primers. Generated by immunoSEQ multiplex PCR, the TCRdb table keeps only in-frame clones and is missing some. The top ten hold less than 0.95% of the sample, which has approximately 100,000 clones, 70% to 85% seen once. The ends lost 0 bases at V and 2 bases at J; junction bases unmatched: 6. Germline values: CDR1 SGDLS, CDR2 YYNGEE. The CDR3 totals 17 residues. Specimen: PBMCs. V usage is TRBV9 and J usage is TRBJ2-7, with 12 bases that match TRBD2. This receptor was identified in a boy aged 10-17 years in good health and CMV-seronegative. CDR3: CASSVGDGLAGTYEQYF. The CDR3 DNA is TGTGCCAGCAGCGTAGGGGACGGACTAGCGGGGACCTACGAGCAGTACTTC.